This is a list of T cell receptor beta chains from one sample in a study of blood T cell repertoires in COVID-19. The table came from immunoSEQ multiplex PCR; TCRdb's copy has only in-frame clones and leaves some out. The data contain roughly 200,000 clones, around three quarters of them seen just once; the ten biggest clones take up about 5.5%. Material: peripheral blood. All receptors come from a woman aged 70-85 years with acute or convalescent COVID-19. Each CDR3 is given with its conserved first and last residue. Fields, in order: clone size, D gene, V gene, J gene, CDR3 DNA, CDR3 protein. A D gene is named only where the DNA matches it firmly. Expanded clones get a size class; other rows say once, few or many, or leave the size out.

>NA|TRBD1|TRBV2|TRBJ2-5
TGTGCCAGCAGGAGAGACAGGGGGTTAGAGACCCAGTACTTC
CASRRDRGLETQYF
>NA|TRBD1|TRBV28|TRBJ1-6
TGTGCCAGCAGTTTTAGGACAGGGGTCCCACCCCTCCACTTT
CASSFRTGVPPLHF
>few|TRBD2|TRBV7-3|TRBJ2-1
TGTGCCAGCAGGCGGACTAGCATTGACAATGAGCAGTTCTTC
CASRRTSIDNEQFF
>NA|NA|TRBV10-3|TRBJ1-6
TGTGCCATCAGTGAGTCAAAGTCCCGCGATTCACCCCTCCACTTT
CAISESKSRDSPLHF
>NA|NA|TRBV9|TRBJ2-5
TGTGCCAGCAGCTTACAGTACCAAGAGACCCAGTACTTC
CASSLQYQETQYF
>NA|NA|TRBV21-1|TRBJ2-1
TGTGCCAGCAGCAAAGTTAGGCGGGAGATCTACAATGAGCAGTTCTTC
CASSKVRREIYNEQFF
>NA|NA|TRBV19|TRBJ2-3
TGTGCCAGTACCTCTATCCGGGACACAGATACGCAGTATTTT
CASTSIRDTDTQYF
>NA|TRBD1|TRBV3-1/TRBV3-2|TRBJ1-1
TGTGCCAGCAGCCAAGAACGCAGATTAAGTGGGACAGGTTTGAACACTGAAGCTTTCTTT
CASSQERRLSGTGLNTEAFF
>NA|TRBD1|TRBV19|TRBJ2-3
TGTGCCAGTAGTCTCCCCGACAGGGTCGGTGGGAGCACAGATACGCAGTATTTT
CASSLPDRVGGSTDTQYF
>NA|NA|TRBV28|TRBJ2-7
TGTGCCAGCAGTTTCTCTCTAGCGACCAACTCCTACGAGCAGTACTTC
CASSFSLATNSYEQYF
>NA|TRBD1|TRBV19|TRBJ1-5
TGTGCCAGTACAACCCGACGGACAGGGGGCGCCGGAGGCAATCAGCCCCAGCATTTT
CASTTRRTGGAGGNQPQHF
>once|NA|TRBV7-8|TRBJ2-1
TGTGCCACGGAGGGGGGAGCGGGGAAGTCCTACAATGAGCAGTTCTTC
CATEGGAGKSYNEQFF
>NA|NA|TRBV3-1/TRBV3-2|TRBJ1-5
TGTGCCAGCAGCGGGAGGGGGGCAGACAATCAGCCCCAGCATTTT
CASSGRGADNQPQHF
>few|TRBD1|TRBV7-2|TRBJ1-3
TGTGCCAGCAGCACCAGGACAGGGTCGGGAAACACCATATATTTT
CASSTRTGSGNTIYF
>once|TRBD2|TRBV5-1|TRBJ2-3
TGCGCCAGCAGCTTGGCGGCGCGGGCTAGCGGCGATGCGGATACGCAGTATTTT
CASSLAARASGDADTQYF
>NA|NA|TRBV12-3/TRBV12-4|TRBJ2-3
TGTGCCAGCACCCTGGCCCCCCTTGGTACGCAGTATTTT
CASTLAPLGTQYF
>NA|TRBD1|TRBV2|TRBJ2-7
TGTGCCAGCAGGGGCTTCCGGGACAGGGGGCGAGTATACGAGCAGTACTTC
CASRGFRDRGRVYEQYF
>NA|TRBD1|TRBV10-3|TRBJ1-4
TGTGCCAGCGGACAGGGGGCAAACGAAAAACTGTTTTTT
CASGQGANEKLFF
>many|NA|TRBV11-2|TRBJ2-7
TGTGCCAGCAGCTTAGAAACAGGGAACTCCTACGAGCAGTACTTC
CASSLETGNSYEQYF
>NA|TRBD2|TRBV18|TRBJ2-1
TGTGCCAGCTCCCTTGGGAGGGCCATGGATGAGCAGTTCTTC
CASSLGRAMDEQFF
>NA|NA|TRBV7-9|TRBJ1-5
TGTGCCAGCAGCTTCGACAGTCAGCCCCAGCATTTT
CASSFDSQPQHF
>NA|TRBD2|TRBV6-1|TRBJ2-7
TGTGCCAGCAGTGAAGCGTCGGGGACTAGTTCAGGCGAGCAGTACTTC
CASSEASGTSSGEQYF
>NA|NA|TRBV7-9|TRBJ2-6
TGTGCCAGCAGCATATTTTCTGGGGCCAACGTCCTGACTTTC
CASSIFSGANVLTF
>NA|NA|TRBV29-1|TRBJ1-1
TGCAGCGTTCGCTCCGGGGTCACTGAAGCTTTCTTT
CSVRSGVTEAFF
>NA|TRBD2|TRBV10-3|TRBJ2-7
TGTGCCATCAGTGACCTAGCGGGACCCTACGAGCAGTACTTC
CAISDLAGPYEQYF
>few|NA|TRBV3-1/TRBV3-2|TRBJ2-7
TGTGCCAGCAGCCCACTCGAGGGTTACGAGCAGTACTTC
CASSPLEGYEQYF
>NA|TRBD2|TRBV5-1|TRBJ2-7
TGCGCCAGCAGCTTGGCAGCTAGCGGAAACGAGCAGTACTTC
CASSLAASGNEQYF
>NA|TRBD2|TRBV10-3|TRBJ2-1
TGTGCCATCAGGCCCACCTCAAGCGGGAGGGCCAATGAGCAGTTCTTC
CAIRPTSSGRANEQFF
>NA|TRBD2|TRBV10-3|TRBJ2-7
TGTGCCATCAGGGCCGGGACAGGGACTAGCGGGACCGTACCCTACGAGCAGTACTTC
CAIRAGTGTSGTVPYEQYF
>NA|TRBD2|TRBV3-1/TRBV3-2|TRBJ2-7
TGTGCCAGCAGCCAAGATCCTCGGGCGGGAGGGTTTAGAGAGCAGTACTTC
CASSQDPRAGGFREQYF
>NA|NA|TRBV5-6|TRBJ1-6
TGTGCCAGCAGCGAACCCAGGAATTCACCCCTCCACTTT
CASSEPRNSPLHF
>NA|NA|TRBV7-2|TRBJ2-4
TGTGCCAGCAGCTCCACGAGGGCCGGGGGCAAAAACATTCAGTACTTC
CASSSTRAGGKNIQYF
>NA|NA|TRBV7-9|TRBJ1-2
TGTGCCAGCAGCTCCGGGGGGCAGGGACCTAACTATGGCTACACCTTC
CASSSGGQGPNYGYTF
>NA|TRBD1|TRBV10-3|TRBJ2-3
TGTGCCATCAGTGAGAGGGGGCAGGATACGCAGTATTTT
CAISERGQDTQYF
>few|NA|TRBV27|TRBJ1-6
TGTGCCAGCAGCCCCCGTCGAGACTATAATTCACCCCTCCACTTT
CASSPRRDYNSPLHF
>once|NA|TRBV19|TRBJ2-7
TGTGCCAGTAGTATAAAGGAGGGGGCTATGAACGAGCAGTACTTC
CASSIKEGAMNEQYF
>NA|TRBD1|TRBV18|TRBJ1-4
TGTGCCAGCTCACCAAGGGGGACAGGGGTCAATGAAAAACTGTTTTTT
CASSPRGTGVNEKLFF
>NA|NA|TRBV2|TRBJ1-3
TGTGCCAGCAGGCGCCTACAGCTGCTCTCTGGAAACACCATATATTTT
CASRRLQLLSGNTIYF
>NA|NA|TRBV4-2|TRBJ2-7
TGTGCCAGCAGCCAAGCGGGGCAGGGGACCTACGAGCAGTACTTC
CASSQAGQGTYEQYF
>NA|NA|TRBV5-8|TRBJ1-1
TGTGCCAGCAGCTTGGGACATAGGAACACTGAAGCTTTCTTT
CASSLGHRNTEAFF
>NA|TRBD1|TRBV6-5|TRBJ1-1
TGTGCCAGCACCGGGACAGGAATAAACACTGAAGCTTTCTTT
CASTGTGINTEAFF
>NA|NA|TRBV18|TRBJ1-2
TGTGCCAGCTCAGAGGGGACTGGGTATGGCTACACCTTC
CASSEGTGYGYTF
>NA|NA|TRBV19|TRBJ1-1
TGTGCCAGTAGTATCACAGCCGGATATGAAGCTTTCTTT
CASSITAGYEAFF
>NA|TRBD1|TRBV4-1|TRBJ1-2
TGCGCCAGCAGCCAGCAGGACAGGCCGTACTATGGCTACACCTTC
CASSQQDRPYYGYTF
>NA|NA|TRBV21-1|TRBJ1-1
TGTGCCAGCAGCAAAGCGCTGGGGGGGGTCTTTGGGAACACTGAAGCTTTCTTT
CASSKALGGVFGNTEAFF
>few|NA|TRBV10-3|TRBJ1-2
TGTGCCATCAGTGAGTCGATGGTCTCAGGCAGGGCCACGCTCCTCGGCTATGGCTACACCTTC
CAISESMVSGRATLLGYGYTF
>NA|NA|TRBV5-1|TRBJ2-2
TGCGCCAGCAGCCCCTGGCCCCGGGACGGGGAGCTGTTTTTT
CASSPWPRDGELFF